The source of this TCR beta chain is a study of control samples from healthy donors and cancer patients. CDR1 is SEHNR, CDR2 FQNEAQ, per germline (reference sequence). There are 19 residues in the CDR3. Trimming removed 5 bases from V and 6 bases from J, with 29 bases in between. Assay: immunoSEQ multiplex PCR; the TCRdb copy retains only in-frame clones and omits some. The sample includes about 89,000 clones, more than 75% seen only once; the top ten take 2.1%. The sequence came from a woman in her thirties or forties in good health. This sequence joins TRBV7-9 and TRBJ2-1, with D perhaps TRBD1 (6 bases). The specimen sequenced was blood. The chain's CDR3 is CASSQGIKEGRMTINEQFF. Here the CDR3 DNA reads TGTGCCAGCAGCCAGGGGATTAAGGAAGGGCGTATGACTATCAATGAGCAGTTCTTC.